Sequencing of this TCR beta chain was carried out in a study of T cell responses to AZD1222 COVID-19 vaccine. Germline V CDR1 and CDR2: SGHTA, FQGNSA. Trimming took off 4 bases at V and 3 bases at J, with 17 bases between the two ends. CDR3 length: 16 residues. Sequenced by immunoSEQ multiplex PCR; TCRdb stores in-frame clones only, minus some. This sample yields about 150,000 clones, of which more than 80% are seen a single time; around 6.9% belongs to the top ten. This specimen consisted of peripheral blood, obtained on day 0 of AZD1222 vaccination. V is TRBV7-2 and J is TRBJ2-3, with D possibly being TRBD1 or TRBD2 (5 bases each). The source is an adult in good health. The CDR3 DNA follows: TGTGCCAGCAGCTCAGTCGGGACGTCGGTTACAGATACGCAGTATTTT. Translated, it gives CASSSVGTSVTDTQYF.